In this sample, the clone carrying this T cell receptor beta chain turned up once. Authors' methods: Amplified reference gene primers provided the basis for estimating nucleated cell counts. Generated by immunoSEQ multiplex PCR, the TCRdb table keeps only in-frame clones and is missing some. V, J and clone size are taken as reported in that table, and D and trimming were inferred from the DNA itself. Among 89,000 or so clones listed, around 92% were seen once. This entry belongs to a study of blood T cell repertoires in COVID-19. Per germline, CDR1 MNHEY and CDR2 SVGAGI. Between the trimmed V and J ends, which lost 3 bases and 5 bases, there was a span of 13 bases. The CDR3 has 15 residues.

The sequence derives from a man in his forties or fifties with COVID-19, enrolled during active disease. The genes are TRBV6-5 and TRBJ2-2, with D perhaps matching TRBD2 (6 bases). Sequenced sample: peripheral blood. The CDR3 region is CASSYPTRGTGELFF. CDR3 nucleotides: TGTGCCAGCAGTTATCCCACGCGGGGTACCGGGGAGCTGTTTTTT.